This T cell receptor (beta chain) was documented in a study of shared clonotypes between healthy human individuals. V was pared by 2 bases and J by 1 base, with 8 bases between. Germline loops: CDR1 SGHDN, CDR2 FVKESK. The CDR3 runs 15 residues. Only one count was recorded for this clone. The antigen is unknown. Study results and caveats: Clonotypes shared by all four donors outscored non-shared clonotypes in generation probability.

Data came from immunoSEQ multiplex PCR; TCRdb stores just in-frame clones and leaves some out. The sample records over 850,000 clones, approximately 80% being singletons. This chain connects TRBV14 to TRBJ2-2; possibly TRBD2 for D (6 bases). This TCR was sampled from a man between 18 and 35 years old in good health. Some clones in this sample may be carry-over from other donors' samples. Sequencing was done on a sample of memory CD4+ T cells from PBMCs. Sample subset: CD45RA-negative fraction. In DNA form, the CDR3 reads TGTGCCAGCAGCCAAAGGGACTTGAACACCGGGGAGCTGTTTTTT. Its translation is CASSQRDLNTGELFF.